This is a list of T cell receptor beta chains from one sample in a study of vaccination and CD4 T cells after COVID-19. Each CDR3 protein gets one entry after TCRdb re-called the PCR reads with MiXCR. This sample has about 20,000 distinct CDR3 sequences, with 55% to 70% found just once. These TCRs are of unknown antigen specificity. Sequenced here: CD4+ T cells from blood, cultured in vitro, sampled after SARS-CoV-2 vaccination. These receptors originate from a human donor who had recovered from COVID-19. Both conserved end residues are part of each CDR3. Each record gives: V gene, D gene, J gene, clone size, CDR3 DNA, CDR3 protein. A D gene is named only where the DNA matches it firmly. Clone sizes are given selectively: once, few, many, or a class where the clone is expanded.

TRBV20-1	TRBD2	TRBJ2-7	NA	TGCAGTGCTAGAGATGACGGGAGGGCCCTCGAGCAGTACTTC	CSARDDGRALEQYF
TRBV12-3/TRBV12-4	TRBD1	TRBJ1-2	NA	TGTGCCAGCAGTCACACCAGGGGGTTCGGTGGCTACACCTTC	CASSHTRGFGGYTF
TRBV6-2/TRBV6-3	NA	TRBJ2-7	NA	TGTGCCAGCAGCCGAGAGGACATATACGAGCAGTACTTC	CASSREDIYEQYF
TRBV20-1	NA	TRBJ2-3	NA	TGCAGTGCTAGAGATCCTCTGAGGGGGGGACGGTCGACAGATACGCAGTATTTT	CSARDPLRGGRSTDTQYF
TRBV6-1	NA	TRBJ1-2	few	TGTGCCAGCAGCCAACAGACAGTCGGCTATGGCTACACCTTC	CASSQQTVGYGYTF
TRBV20-1	NA	TRBJ1-1	NA	TGCAGTGCTAGGGGGCCGGGAGTAGCTTTCTTT	CSARGPGVAFF
TRBV7-8	NA	TRBJ1-1	NA	TGTGCCAGCAGCACGCGACAGGCTCTTGAAGCTTTCTTT	CASSTRQALEAFF
TRBV20-1	NA	TRBJ1-1	NA	TGCAGTGCTAGGACTCAGCTTAACACTGAAGCTTTCTTT	CSARTQLNTEAFF
TRBV20-1	TRBD1	TRBJ1-4	few	TGCAGTGCCCTGACGGGACAGGGGAGTGAAAAACTGTTTTTT	CSALTGQGSEKLFF
TRBV6-1	NA	TRBJ2-7	NA	TGTGCCAGCAGTCAGGGTCAGGTGGCCGAGCAGTACTTC	CASSQGQVAEQYF
TRBV5-3	TRBD1	TRBJ1-6	few	TGTGCCAGCTCGAGGGGACAGGGGGCTAATTCACCCCTCCACTTT	CASSRGQGANSPLHF
TRBV7-2	NA	TRBJ1-1	NA	TGTGCCAGCAGCACCGGGACCGGGGACACTGAAGCTTTCTTT	CASSTGTGDTEAFF
TRBV6-5	TRBD2	TRBJ2-5	few	TGTGCCAGCAGTTACTCTTCGGCGGGGGGGCGAGAGACCCAGTACTTC	CASSYSSAGGRETQYF
TRBV19	NA	TRBJ1-2	NA	TGTGCCAGTAGTATTTATGGGGACACCACTAACTATGGCTACACCTTC	CASSIYGDTTNYGYTF
TRBV11-2	TRBD1	TRBJ1-1	NA	TGTGCCAGCAGCTTAGGACAGGGAGAAGCTTTCTTT	CASSLGQGEAFF
TRBV27	NA	TRBJ2-3	NA	TGTGCCAGCAGCCTAATTGCAGGGGCCACAGATACGCAGTATTTT	CASSLIAGATDTQYF
TRBV12-3/TRBV12-4	NA	TRBJ1-1	NA	TGTGCCAGCAGGCCAGGGGCGACCACTGAAGCCTTCTTT	CASRPGATTEAFF
TRBV27	TRBD2	TRBJ2-5	NA	TGTGCCAGCAGTTTATGTCTTACAGGGATCGGACTAGCGGGAAAGACCCAGTACTTC	CASSLCLTGIGLAGKTQYF
TRBV7-2	NA	TRBJ2-7	NA	TGTGCCAGCAGCTTAGAGTCTGGTTTAGTGGGTGAGCAGTACTTC	CASSLESGLVGEQYF
TRBV7-6	NA	TRBJ1-1	NA	TGTGCCAGCAGCTGGACGTGGGGGGAAGAAGCTTTCTTT	CASSWTWGEEAFF
TRBV7-2	NA	TRBJ2-1	NA	TGTGCCAGCAGCTCTTTCCTGGGGCAGTTCTTC	CASSSFLGQFF
TRBV19	NA	TRBJ1-1	NA	TGTGCCAGTAGTCCACAGGGAAGGACTGAAGCTTTCTTT	CASSPQGRTEAFF
TRBV20-1	NA	TRBJ2-6	few	TGCAGTGCTAGAGTTTCTGAGTCTGGGGCCAACGTCCTGACTTTC	CSARVSESGANVLTF
TRBV27	NA	TRBJ2-1	NA	TGTGCCAGCAGTTTACGTTCGGGGGCTAGCGATGAGCAGTTCTTC	CASSLRSGASDEQFF
TRBV20-1	NA	TRBJ2-1	NA	TGCAGTGCTAGCGGGGTCTACAATGAGCAGTTCTTC	CSASGVYNEQFF
TRBV5-1	TRBD1	TRBJ1-1	NA	TGCGCCAGCAGCTTACAGGGGGCGAACACTGAAGCTTTCTTT	CASSLQGANTEAFF
TRBV7-8	NA	TRBJ1-1	NA	TGTGCCAGCTGGTCGGGGGGGTACACTGAAGCTTTCTTT	CASWSGGYTEAFF
TRBV10-3	TRBD1	TRBJ1-2	NA	TGTGCCATCAGTGCGGGACAGGGAGGGAAAGGCTACACCTTC	CAISAGQGGKGYTF
TRBV6-1	TRBD1	TRBJ1-2	NA	TGTGCCAGCAGCCAACAGGGGGTGAATGGCTACACCTTC	CASSQQGVNGYTF
TRBV20-1	TRBD1	TRBJ1-1	NA	TGCAGTGCGCTGCGACAGGGTCTTACTGAAGCTTTCTTT	CSALRQGLTEAFF
TRBV10-3	NA	TRBJ1-1	NA	TGTGCCATCAGGGGGCAGGGTTTCACTGAAGCTTTCTTT	CAIRGQGFTEAFF
TRBV29-1	TRBD1	TRBJ1-1	NA	TGCAGCGGAAGCCGTTCCCGGGGCCAGGGGGCTGCGGGAGGCACTGAAGCTTTCTTT	CSGSRSRGQGAAGGTEAFF
TRBV20-1	TRBD1	TRBJ1-2	few	TGCAGTGCTCGGCCAGGGACAGGGTCTGGCTACACCTTC	CSARPGTGSGYTF
TRBV28	TRBD1	TRBJ2-3	once	TGTGCCAGCAGTTTAGGGACAGGCGCCGTAGGCACAGATACGCAGTATTTT	CASSLGTGAVGTDTQYF
TRBV11-2	NA	TRBJ1-2	NA	TGTGCCAGCAGCGCAGATCCTCAGGCGCGCTATGGCTACACCTTC	CASSADPQARYGYTF
TRBV20-1	TRBD2	TRBJ2-3	NA	TGCAGTGCGCCCGCTCTAGCGGGAAGCACAGATACGCAGTATTTT	CSAPALAGSTDTQYF
TRBV15	NA	TRBJ2-3	NA	TGTGCCACCGCCCCGGAAAGGGGAACAGATACGCAGTATTTT	CATAPERGTDTQYF
TRBV7-2	NA	TRBJ1-1	few	TGTGCCAGCAGCTTAGAACCGATAAACACTGAAGCTTTCTTT	CASSLEPINTEAFF
TRBV7-2	NA	TRBJ1-1	NA	TGTGCCAGCAGCTTATGGGGAGGGGAGGGCACTGAAGCTTTCTTT	CASSLWGGEGTEAFF
TRBV6-1	NA	TRBJ1-5	NA	TGTGCCAGCAGTCGGGACAGCAATCAGCCCCAGCATTTT	CASSRDSNQPQHF
TRBV19	TRBD1	TRBJ1-5	NA	TGTGCCAGTAGTATAGGTACAGGGGGCCAACAGCATTTT	CASSIGTGGQQHF
TRBV27	NA	TRBJ2-2	NA	TGTGCCAGCAGTCGGGACCTCGGAACCGGGGAGCTGTTTTTT	CASSRDLGTGELFF
TRBV6-5	NA	TRBJ1-2	NA	TGTGCCAGCAGTTACGGGCAGGGGCGAAACTATGGCTACACCTTC	CASSYGQGRNYGYTF
TRBV11-3	TRBD1	TRBJ2-5	once	TGTGCCAGCAGCTTACGGGACAGGCGAGAGACCCAGTACTTC	CASSLRDRRETQYF
TRBV7-2	NA	TRBJ1-1	once	TGTGCCAGCAGCCCCCGACAGGAAGCTTTCTTT	CASSPRQEAFF
TRBV19	TRBD1	TRBJ2-7	NA	TGTGCCAGTAGTATCCCTCCCACCGGGACAGGGGTCGCCTACGAGCAGTACTTC	CASSIPPTGTGVAYEQYF
TRBV24-1	NA	TRBJ2-5	NA	TGTGCCACCAGTGATTTCGGCAGACAAGAGACCCAGTACTTC	CATSDFGRQETQYF
TRBV7-9	NA	TRBJ2-1	NA	TGTGCCAGCAGCCGTCCGGGACTCTACAATGAGCAGTTCTTC	CASSRPGLYNEQFF
TRBV6-1	TRBD1	TRBJ1-6	NA	TGTGCCAGCAGTACAGGGGCGTATAATTCACCCCTCCACTTT	CASSTGAYNSPLHF
TRBV7-3	TRBD2	TRBJ2-3	NA	TGTGCCAGCAGCTTAAGAGGGACTAGCGGGAGCGCAGATACGCAGTATTTT	CASSLRGTSGSADTQYF
TRBV20-1	NA	TRBJ1-5	NA	TGCAGTGCTAGCAGTAGGGCCCAGCATTTT	CSASSRAQHF
TRBV19	TRBD1	TRBJ1-5	few	TGTGCCAGTAGTATCACCGGGACAGAACTCAATCAGCCCCAGCATTTT	CASSITGTELNQPQHF
TRBV27	TRBD1	TRBJ1-1	NA	TGTGCCAGCAGTTCCTATCCGGGACAGCTCATGAACACTGAAGCTTTCTTT	CASSSYPGQLMNTEAFF
TRBV11-2	NA	TRBJ1-1	few	TGTGCCAGCGGAGACGCAATGAACACTGAAGCTTTCTTT	CASGDAMNTEAFF
TRBV18	TRBD1	TRBJ1-5	NA	TGTGCCAGCTCACCACTTCCAGGGGGCGTCTATAGCAATCAGCCCCAGCATTTT	CASSPLPGGVYSNQPQHF
TRBV7-9	TRBD1	TRBJ1-2	NA	TGTGCCAGCAGCAGAGAACAGGGGGCCGGCGGCTACACCTTC	CASSREQGAGGYTF